These 7 T cell receptor beta chains were all obtained from the same sample, sequenced in a study of shared clonotypes between healthy human individuals. Using immunoSEQ multiplex PCR, the repertoire was profiled, and TCRdb retains in-frame clones only, with some absent. The table includes fewer than 650,000 clones, 75% to 85% detected once. The sample comprised PBMCs. These receptors were obtained from a woman in her thirties or forties in good health. Some clones in this sample may be carry-over from other donors' samples.

This clone was detected a few times. The V call is TRBV2, the J call TRBJ2-3, with unresolved D. The CDR3 extends over 12 amino acids. V lost 3 bases, J lost 4 bases, and 5 bases lay in between. Germline assignment: CDR1 SNHLY and CDR2 FYNNEI. The DNA for the CDR3 is TGTGCCAGCAGTGATAGGGCAGATACGCAGTATTTT. This translates into CASSDRADTQYF.

The chain has TRBV28 and TRBJ2-2, with TRBD1 identical over 9 bases. Germline trimming cut 2 bases from V and 7 bases from J; bases unmatched to any gene: 5. This CDR3 is built from 15 residues. Germline V CDR1 and CDR2: MDHEN, SYDVKM. The CDR3 nucleotides read TGTGCCAGCAGTTTACAACAGGGGGCTGGCGGGGAGCTGTTTTTT. Encoded protein: CASSLQQGAGGELFF.

The chain employs TRBV18 and TRBJ2-1, with 10 bases lining up with TRBD1. V lost 2 bases and J lost 10; bases outside the gene matches: 5. CDR1 and CDR2 (germline): KGHSH, LQKENI. This CDR3 is built from 14 residues. CDR3 region: CASSPGQGGREQFF. Written as DNA, the CDR3 is TGTGCCAGCTCACCAGGACAGGGGGGTCGAGAGCAGTTCTTC. Full variable domain (outside the CDR3, taken from reference TRBV18 and TRBJ2-1): NAGVMQNPRHLVRRRGQEARLRCSPMKGHSHVYWYRQLPEEGLKFMVYLQKENIIDESGMPKERFSAEFPKEGPSILRIQQVVRGDSAAYFCASSPGQGGREQFFGPGTRLTVL.

This chain joins TRBV6-4 and TRBJ2-1; TRBD2 aligns across 14 bases. CDR3 length: 14 residues. V trimming: 4 bases; J trimming: 12 bases; junction bases outside the gene matches: 5. Germline V CDR1 and CDR2: MRHNA, SNTAGT. CDR3 nucleotide sequence: TGTGCCAGCAGTGTGGGACTAGCGGGAGTTGGGCAGTTCTTC. Translation: CASSVGLAGVGQFF.

There are many counts of this clone. V usage is TRBV5-1 and J usage is TRBJ1-2, with 11 bases matching TRBD1. The germline gives CDR1 SGHRS, CDR2 YFSETQ. The junction had 6 bases not matched to a gene; V was cut back by 4 bases and J by 7 bases. This CDR3 spans 14 amino acids. The CDR3 reads CASSTGQGASGYTF. The DNA of the CDR3 is TGCGCCAGCAGCACCGGACAGGGGGCGAGTGGCTACACCTTC.

The chain carries TRBV18 and TRBJ2-1, with unresolved D. Trimming left V 1 base short and J 7 bases short, with 5 bases between. Germline CDR1 and CDR2: KGHSH and LQKENI. The CDR3 has 12 amino acids. The CDR3 region is CASSPQRNEQFF. The CDR3 nucleotides read TGTGCCAGCTCACCACAAAGGAATGAGCAGTTCTTC.

The chain carries TRBV18 and TRBJ1-1; 7 nucleotides line up with TRBD1. CDR1 is KGHSH, CDR2 LQKENI, per germline. Trimming took 3 bases from V and 4 from J; bases not matched to a gene: 8. CDR3 length equals 15 residues. CDR3 DNA sequence: TGTGCCAGCTCACCGGTCCAGGGGGTTGGCACTGAAGCTTTCTTT. Its protein product is CASSPVQGVGTEAFF.